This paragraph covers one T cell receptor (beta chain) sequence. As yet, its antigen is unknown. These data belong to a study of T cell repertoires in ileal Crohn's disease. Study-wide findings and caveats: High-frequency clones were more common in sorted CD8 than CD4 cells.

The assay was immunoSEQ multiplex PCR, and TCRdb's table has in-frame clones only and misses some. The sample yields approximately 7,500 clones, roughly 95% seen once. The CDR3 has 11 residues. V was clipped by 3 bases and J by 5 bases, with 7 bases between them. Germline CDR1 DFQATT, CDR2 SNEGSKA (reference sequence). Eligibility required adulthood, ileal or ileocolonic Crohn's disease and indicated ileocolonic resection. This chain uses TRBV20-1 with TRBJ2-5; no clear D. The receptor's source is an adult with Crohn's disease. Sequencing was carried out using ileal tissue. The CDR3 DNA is TGCAGTGCTAGGGCTCATGAGACCCAGTACTTC. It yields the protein CSARAHETQYF.